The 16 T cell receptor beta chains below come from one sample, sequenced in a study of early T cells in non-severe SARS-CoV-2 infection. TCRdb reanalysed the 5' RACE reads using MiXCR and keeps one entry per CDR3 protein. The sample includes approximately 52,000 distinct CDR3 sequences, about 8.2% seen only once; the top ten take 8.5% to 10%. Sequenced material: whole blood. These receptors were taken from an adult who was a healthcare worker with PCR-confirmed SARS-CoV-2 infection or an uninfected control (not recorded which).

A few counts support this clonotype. CDR3: CSARDRSGGYGELFF. The CDR3 nucleotides are TGCAGTGCTAGAGATCGTAGCGGGGGTTACGGGGAGCTGTTTTTT. J is TRBJ2-2 and V is TRBV20-1, with 9 bases lining up with TRBD2. The CDR3 is 15 amino acids. Per the germline V gene, CDR1 is DFQATT and CDR2 is SNEGSKA (reference sequence). The V segment lost 0 bases and the J segment 7 bases; nucleotides outside the gene matches: 6.

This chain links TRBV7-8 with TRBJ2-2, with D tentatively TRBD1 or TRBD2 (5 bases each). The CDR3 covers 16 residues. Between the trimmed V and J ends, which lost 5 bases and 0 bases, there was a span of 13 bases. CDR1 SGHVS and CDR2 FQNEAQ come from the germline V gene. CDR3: CASSRLGPPNTGELFF. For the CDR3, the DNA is TGTGCCAGCAGCCGTTTGGGACCCCCGAACACCGGGGAGCTGTTTTTT. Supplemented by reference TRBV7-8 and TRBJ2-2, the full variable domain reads GAGVSQSPRYKVAKRGQDVALRCDPISGHVSLFWYQQALGQGPEFLTYFQNEAQLDKSGLPSDRFFAERPEGSVSTLKIQRTQQEDSAVYLCASSRLGPPNTGELFFGEGSRLTVL.

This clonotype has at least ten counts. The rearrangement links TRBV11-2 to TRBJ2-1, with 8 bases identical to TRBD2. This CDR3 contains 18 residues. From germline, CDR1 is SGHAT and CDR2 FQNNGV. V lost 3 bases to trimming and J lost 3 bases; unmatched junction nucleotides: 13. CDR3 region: CASSFRASGRSIYNEQFF. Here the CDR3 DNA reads TGTGCCAGCAGCTTCCGGGCGAGCGGGAGATCCATCTACAATGAGCAGTTCTTC.

CDR3 DNA sequence: TGTGCCAGCAGTTTGGACTACGGGGACACCATATATTTT. This sequence encodes CASSLDYGDTIYF. J is TRBJ1-3 and V is TRBV27; D is unclear. Trimming pared 3 bases from V and 8 bases from J, leaving 11 bases between. Per the germline V gene, CDR1 is MNHEY and CDR2 is SMNVEV (reference sequence). This CDR3 spans 13 amino acids.

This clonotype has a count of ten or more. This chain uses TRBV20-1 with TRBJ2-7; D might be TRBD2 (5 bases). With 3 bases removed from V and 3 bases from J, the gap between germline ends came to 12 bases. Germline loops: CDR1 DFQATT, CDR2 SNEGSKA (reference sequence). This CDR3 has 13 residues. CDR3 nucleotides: TGCAGTGCTAGTAGCGTTAATAGCTACGAGCAGTACTTC. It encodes CSASSVNSYEQYF.

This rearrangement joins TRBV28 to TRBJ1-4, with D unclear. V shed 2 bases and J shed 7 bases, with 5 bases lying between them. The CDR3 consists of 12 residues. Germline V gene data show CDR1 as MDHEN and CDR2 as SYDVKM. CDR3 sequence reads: CASSLLPEKLFF. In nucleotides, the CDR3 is TGTGCCAGCAGTTTACTGCCTGAAAAACTGTTTTTT. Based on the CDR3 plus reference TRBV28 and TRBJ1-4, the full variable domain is DVKVTQSSRYLVKRTGEKVFLECVQDMDHENMFWYRQDPGLGLRLIYFSYDVKMKEKGDIPEGYSVSREKKERFSLILESASTNQTSMYLCASSLLPEKLFFGSGTQLSVL.

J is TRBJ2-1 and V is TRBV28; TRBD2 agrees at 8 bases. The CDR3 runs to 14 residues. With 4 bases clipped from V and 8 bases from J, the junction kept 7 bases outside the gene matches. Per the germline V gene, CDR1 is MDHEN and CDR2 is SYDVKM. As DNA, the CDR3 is TGTGCCAGCAGTTCCCCCCGGGGGGGTGATGAGCAGTTCTTC. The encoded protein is CASSSPRGGDEQFF.

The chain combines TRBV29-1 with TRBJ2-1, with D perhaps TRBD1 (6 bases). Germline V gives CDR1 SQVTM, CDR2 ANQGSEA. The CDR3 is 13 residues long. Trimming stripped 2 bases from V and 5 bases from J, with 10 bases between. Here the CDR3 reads CSVEHRENNEQFF. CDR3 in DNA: TGCAGCGTTGAACACAGGGAAAACAATGAGCAGTTCTTC.

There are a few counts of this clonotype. DNA of the CDR3: TGCGCCAGCAGCTTGCCCTCTAGCGGGAGGGCAAATGAGCAGTTCTTC. This gives the protein CASSLPSSGRANEQFF. The chain carries TRBV5-1 and TRBJ2-1; 12 nucleotides match TRBD2. J was trimmed by 7 bases and V by 1 base; bases with no gene match: 6. The CDR3 consists of 16 residues. The V gene's germline CDR1 is SGHRS and CDR2 YFSETQ.

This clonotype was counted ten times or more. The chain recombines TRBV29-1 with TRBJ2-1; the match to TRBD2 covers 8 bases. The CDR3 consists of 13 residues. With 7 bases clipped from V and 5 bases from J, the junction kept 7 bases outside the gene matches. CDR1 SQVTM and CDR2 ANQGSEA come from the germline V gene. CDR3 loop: CSGSLLADNEQFF. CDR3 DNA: TGCAGCGGATCCCTACTAGCGGACAATGAGCAGTTCTTC.

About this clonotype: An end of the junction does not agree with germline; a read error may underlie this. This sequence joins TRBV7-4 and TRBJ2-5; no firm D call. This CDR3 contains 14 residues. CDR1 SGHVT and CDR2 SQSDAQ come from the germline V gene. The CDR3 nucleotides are TGTGCCCGCAGCTTAGAAGGGTTCGGCGAGACCCAGTACTTC. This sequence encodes CARSLEGFGETQYF.

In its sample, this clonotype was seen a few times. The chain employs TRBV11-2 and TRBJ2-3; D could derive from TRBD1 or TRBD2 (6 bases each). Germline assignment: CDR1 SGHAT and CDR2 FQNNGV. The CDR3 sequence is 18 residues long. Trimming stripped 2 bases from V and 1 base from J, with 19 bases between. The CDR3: CASSLLRAFRGRTDTQYF. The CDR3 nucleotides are TGTGCCAGCAGCTTATTACGAGCTTTCCGGGGGCGCACAGATACGCAGTATTTT.

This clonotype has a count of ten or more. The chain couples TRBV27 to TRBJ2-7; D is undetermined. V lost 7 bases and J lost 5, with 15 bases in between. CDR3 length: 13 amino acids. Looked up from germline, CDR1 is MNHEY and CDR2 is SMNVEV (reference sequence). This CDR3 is CASTTQASHEQYF. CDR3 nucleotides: TGTGCCAGCACTACCCAGGCCAGTCACGAGCAGTACTTC.

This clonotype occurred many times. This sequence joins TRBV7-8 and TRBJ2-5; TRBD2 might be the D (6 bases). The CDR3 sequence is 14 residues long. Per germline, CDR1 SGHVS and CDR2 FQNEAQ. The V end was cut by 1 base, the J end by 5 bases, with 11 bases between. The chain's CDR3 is CASSLGGRLETQYF. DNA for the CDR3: TGTGCCAGCAGCTTAGGAGGGAGGTTGGAGACCCAGTACTTC.

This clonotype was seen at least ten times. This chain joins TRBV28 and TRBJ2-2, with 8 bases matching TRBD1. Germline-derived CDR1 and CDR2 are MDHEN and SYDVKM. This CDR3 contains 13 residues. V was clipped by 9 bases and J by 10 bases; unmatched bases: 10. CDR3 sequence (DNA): TGTGCCAGTGGGGGCCAGGGGGCAAAGGAGCTGTTTTTT. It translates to CASGGQGAKELFF. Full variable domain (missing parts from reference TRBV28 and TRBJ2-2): DVKVTQSSRYLVKRTGEKVFLECVQDMDHENMFWYRQDPGLGLRLIYFSYDVKMKEKGDIPEGYSVSREKKERFSLILESASTNQTSMYLCASGGQGAKELFFGEGSRLTVL.

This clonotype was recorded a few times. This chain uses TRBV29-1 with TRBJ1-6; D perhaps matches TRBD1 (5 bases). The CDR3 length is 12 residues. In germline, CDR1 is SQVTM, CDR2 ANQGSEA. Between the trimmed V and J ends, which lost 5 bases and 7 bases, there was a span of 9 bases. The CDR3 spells CSVTRGNSPLHF. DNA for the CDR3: TGCAGCGTTACCCGGGGGAATTCACCCCTCCACTTT. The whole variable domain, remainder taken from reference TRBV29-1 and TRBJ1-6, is SAVISQKPSRDICQRGTSLTIQCQVDSQVTMMFWYRQQPGQSLTLIATANQGSEATYESGFVIDKFPISRPNLTFSTLTVSNMSPEDSSIYLCSVTRGNSPLHFGNGTRLTVT.